This paragraph reports one T cell receptor beta chain. The data are from a study of CD8 T cell repertoires and HIV-1 epitope variants. Looking at the study overall: Separate wells received one of Twenty-five Gag or Nef variant peptides. The baseline condition was 1M T cells left uncultured.

V was shortened by 5 bases and J by 4 bases, with 15 bases between the two germline ends. CDR1 and CDR2 (germline): SGHVS, FNYEAQ. CDR3 length: 14 amino acids. Clones were sequenced by immunoSEQ multiplex PCR, and TCRdb holds only the in-frame ones, with some missing. In the table there are approximately 90,000 clones, 60% to 80% of which are singletons. This clonotype was obtained from a male donor with HIV. Sequenced: uncultured baseline CD8+ T cells from peripheral blood mononuclear cells (PBMCs). The chain employs TRBV7-6 and TRBJ2-7; D is perhaps TRBD1 or TRBD2 (5 bases each). CDR3 amino acids: CASSPETAVYEQYF. As DNA, the CDR3 is TGTGCCAGCAGCCCGGAGACAGCGGTTTACGAGCAGTACTTC. The complete variable domain, with remaining parts taken from reference TRBV7-6 and TRBJ2-7, reads GAGVSQSPRYKVTKRGQDVALRCDPISGHVSLYWYRQALGQGPEFLTYFNYEAQQDKSGLPNDRFSAERPEGSISTLTIQRTEQRDSAMYRCASSPETAVYEQYFGPGTRLTVT.